The rows below give T cell receptor beta chains drawn from one sample of a study of CD8 T cells in ankylosing spondylitis. From the 5' RACE reads, TCRdb called clonotypes with MiXCR, one entry per CDR3 protein. The table includes more than 650,000 distinct CDR3 sequences, about an eighth detected once. Sequencing used blood, either unsorted or a sorted T cell fraction (not recorded which). The receptors derive from a male donor with ankylosing spondylitis. The CDR3 runs from the conserved cysteine through the conserved F or W. A D gene is named only where the DNA matches it firmly. The size of a clone is reported for some rows only, either as once, few or many, or as a class for expanded clones.

J: TRBJ1-2
D: TRBD1
size: .
length: 16
V: TRBV7-2
DNA: TGTGCCAGCAGCTTAAGCCCGACAGGGTGGTGGTATGGCTACACCTTC
CDR3: CASSLSPTGWWYGYTF

J: TRBJ2-1
D: TRBD2
size: .
length: 14
V: TRBV10-3
DNA: TGTGCCATCAGTGGGGACTTAGCGGGCAATGAGCAGTTCTTC
CDR3: CAISGDLAGNEQFF

J: TRBJ1-1
D: TRBD1
size: .
length: 15
V: TRBV6-1
DNA: TGTGCCAGCAGCCCTCTCGGGGACAGGGTTCCTGAAGCTTTCTTT
CDR3: CASSPLGDRVPEAFF

J: TRBJ2-3
D: TRBD2
size: few
length: 14
V: TRBV20-1
DNA: TGCAGTGCTAGATTGGCTAGCGGAACAGATACGCAGTATTTT
CDR3: CSARLASGTDTQYF

J: TRBJ2-1
D: TRBD2
size: few
length: 16
V: TRBV20-1
DNA: TGCAGTGCCAGGAACTTCGGACTAGCCAGGGACAATGAGCAGTTCTTC
CDR3: CSARNFGLARDNEQFF

J: TRBJ2-3
D: .
size: .
length: 16
V: TRBV4-1
DNA: TGCGCCAGCAGCCAAGAAACTACCCGAGGAACAGATACGCAGTATTTT
CDR3: CASSQETTRGTDTQYF

J: TRBJ2-1
D: .
size: many
length: 14
V: TRBV18
DNA: TGTGCCAGCTCACCAAGTAGCTCCTACAATGAGCAGTTCTTC
CDR3: CASSPSSSYNEQFF

J: TRBJ2-7
D: .
size: few
length: 12
V: TRBV20-1
DNA: TGCAGTGCTAGACCCATAGGGGGGAAGCAGTACTTC
CDR3: CSARPIGGKQYF

J: TRBJ1-1
D: .
size: .
length: 13
V: TRBV20-1
DNA: TGCAGTGCTAGTAAGGCACCGGGCACTGAAGCTTTCTTT
CDR3: CSASKAPGTEAFF

J: TRBJ1-5
D: .
size: .
length: 14
V: TRBV5-6
DNA: TGTGCCAGCAGCTTTTGGGTTAGCAATCAGCCCCAGCATTTT
CDR3: CASSFWVSNQPQHF

J: TRBJ1-5
D: .
size: many
length: 15
V: TRBV7-2
DNA: TGTGCCAGCAGCTTAGTGGGGAATAGCAATCAGCCCCAGCATTTT
CDR3: CASSLVGNSNQPQHF

J: TRBJ2-1
D: .
size: few
length: 13
V: TRBV7-6
DNA: TGTGCCAGCAGCTCGTTAGAAGGCAATGAGCAGTTCTTC
CDR3: CASSSLEGNEQFF

J: TRBJ1-4
D: TRBD1
size: few
length: 14
V: TRBV11-2
DNA: TGTGCCAGCAGCCGGACAGGGGTGGGTGAAAAACTGTTTTTT
CDR3: CASSRTGVGEKLFF

J: TRBJ1-2
D: TRBD1
size: few
length: 14
V: TRBV6-2/TRBV6-3
DNA: TGTGCCAGCAGTTACGGGGGACAGCACTATGGCTACACCTTC
CDR3: CASSYGGQHYGYTF

J: TRBJ2-1
D: .
size: many
length: 12
V: TRBV29-1
DNA: TGCAGCGTTGATAAGACAGGCGCCAAGTCGTTCTTC
CDR3: CSVDKTGAKSFF

J: TRBJ2-3
D: .
size: many
length: 15
V: TRBV5-1
DNA: TGCGCCAGCAGCTTGGCCACAGGAATCGGCGATACGCAGTATTTT
CDR3: CASSLATGIGDTQYF

J: TRBJ2-7
D: TRBD1
size: few
length: 13
V: TRBV20-1
DNA: TGCAGTACCGGACAGGAAAGCTCCTACGAGCAGTACTTC
CDR3: CSTGQESSYEQYF

J: TRBJ1-1
D: TRBD1
size: few
length: 15
V: TRBV4-2
DNA: TGTGCCAGCAGCCAAGATGGGACAGGGAGCACTGAAGCTTTCTTT
CDR3: CASSQDGTGSTEAFF

J: TRBJ1-5
D: .
size: .
length: 17
V: TRBV7-8
DNA: TGTGCCAGCAGCTCCATTGACGGGAAATATAGCAATCAGCCCCAGCATTTT
CDR3: CASSSIDGKYSNQPQHF

J: TRBJ2-7
D: .
size: many
length: 12
V: TRBV20-1
DNA: TGCAGTGCGCCCACTAGATTCCACGAGCAGTACTTC
CDR3: CSAPTRFHEQYF

J: TRBJ1-6
D: .
size: few
length: 13
V: TRBV9
DNA: TGTGCCAGCAGCGCAATAAGCGATTCACCCCTCCACTTT
CDR3: CASSAISDSPLHF

J: TRBJ2-7
D: TRBD1
size: .
length: 12
V: TRBV5-1
DNA: TGCGCCAGCAGCGAGAACCGGGACAGGGCCGACTTC
CDR3: CASSENRDRADF

J: TRBJ2-1
D: TRBD2
size: .
length: 17
V: TRBV5-1
DNA: TGCGCCAGCAGCTTAGGAGCGGGGGCGCAATCCTACAATGAGCAGTTCTTC
CDR3: CASSLGAGAQSYNEQFF

J: TRBJ2-5
D: TRBD1
size: many
length: 15
V: TRBV20-1
DNA: TGCAGTGCTAGAGATTTTAAAGGGGGCCGAGAGACCCAGTACTTC
CDR3: CSARDFKGGRETQYF

J: TRBJ2-1
D: .
size: .
length: 13
V: TRBV20-1
DNA: TGCAGTGCTCTAAGACTTCGAGGCGATGAGCAGTTCTTC
CDR3: CSALRLRGDEQFF

J: TRBJ2-6
D: .
size: many
length: 14
V: TRBV5-1
DNA: TGCGCCAGCAGCTTAGGCCCCGGGGCCAACGTCCTGACTTTC
CDR3: CASSLGPGANVLTF

J: TRBJ1-1
D: .
size: few
length: 14
V: TRBV6-1
DNA: TGTGCCAGCAGTGAAACTAAGATGAACACTGAAGCTTTCTTT
CDR3: CASSETKMNTEAFF

J: TRBJ1-2
D: .
size: few
length: 15
V: TRBV11-2
DNA: TGTGCCAGCAGCTTAGTAGGTAGCGAACTCTATGGCTACACCTTC
CDR3: CASSLVGSELYGYTF